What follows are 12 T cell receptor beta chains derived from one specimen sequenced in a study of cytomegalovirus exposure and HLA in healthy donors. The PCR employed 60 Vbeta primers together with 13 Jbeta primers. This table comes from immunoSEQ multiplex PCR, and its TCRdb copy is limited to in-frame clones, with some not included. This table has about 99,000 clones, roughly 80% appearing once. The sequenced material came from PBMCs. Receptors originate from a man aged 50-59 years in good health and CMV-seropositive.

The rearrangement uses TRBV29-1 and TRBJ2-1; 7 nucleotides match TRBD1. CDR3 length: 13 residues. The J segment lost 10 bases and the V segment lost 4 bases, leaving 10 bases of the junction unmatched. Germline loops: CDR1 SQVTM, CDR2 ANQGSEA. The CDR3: CSVGQGARAEQFF. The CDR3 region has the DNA TGCAGCGTTGGACAGGGTGCCCGGGCAGAGCAGTTCTTC.

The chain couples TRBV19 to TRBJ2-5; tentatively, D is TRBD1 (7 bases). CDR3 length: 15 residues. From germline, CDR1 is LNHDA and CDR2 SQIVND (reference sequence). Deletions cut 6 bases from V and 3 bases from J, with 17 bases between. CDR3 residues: CASRLQGTGEETQYF. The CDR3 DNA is TGTGCCAGTAGGTTACAGGGGACGGGAGAAGAGACCCAGTACTTC.

The CDR3 sequence: CASSWTSGSELFPDTQYF. The CDR3 nucleotides read TGTGCCAGCAGCTGGACTAGCGGGAGCGAATTGTTCCCAGATACGCAGTATTTT. The V call is TRBV11-1, the J call TRBJ2-3; 13 nucleotides match TRBD2. CDR3 length: 18 amino acids. Per the germline V gene, CDR1 is SGHAT and CDR2 is FQDESV (reference sequence). V shed 4 bases and J 4 bases; nucleotides not matched to a gene: 11. Full variable domain (missing parts from reference TRBV11-1 and TRBJ2-3): EAEVAQSPRYKITEKSQAVAFWCDPISGHATLYWYRQILGQGPELLVQFQDESVVDDSQLPKDRFSAERLKGVDSTLKIQPAELGDSAMYLCASSWTSGSELFPDTQYFGPGTRLTVL.

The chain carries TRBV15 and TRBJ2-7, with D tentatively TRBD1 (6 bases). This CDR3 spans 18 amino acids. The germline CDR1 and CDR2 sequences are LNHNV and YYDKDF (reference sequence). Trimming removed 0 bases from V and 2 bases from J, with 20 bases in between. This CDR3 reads CATSRESIQGPLTYEQYF. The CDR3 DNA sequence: TGTGCCACCAGCAGAGAATCGATTCAGGGGCCCTTAACCTACGAGCAGTACTTC. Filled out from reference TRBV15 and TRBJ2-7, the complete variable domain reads DAMVIQNPRYQVTQFGKPVTLSCSQTLNHNVMYWYQQKSSQAPKLLFHYYDKDFNNEADTPDNFQSRRPNTSFCFLDIRSPGLGDTAMYLCATSRESIQGPLTYEQYFGPGTRLTVT.

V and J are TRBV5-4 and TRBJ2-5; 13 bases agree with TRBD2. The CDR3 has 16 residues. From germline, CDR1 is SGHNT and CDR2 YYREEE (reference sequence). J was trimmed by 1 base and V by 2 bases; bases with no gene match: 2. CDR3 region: CASSLGLAGVQETQYF. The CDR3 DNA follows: TGTGCCAGCAGCTTAGGACTAGCGGGGGTCCAAGAGACCCAGTACTTC.

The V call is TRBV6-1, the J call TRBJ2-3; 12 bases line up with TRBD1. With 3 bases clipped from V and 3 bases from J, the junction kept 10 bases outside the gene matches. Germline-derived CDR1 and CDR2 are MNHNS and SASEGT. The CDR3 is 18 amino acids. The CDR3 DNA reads TGTGCCAGCAGTGAGTGGGGCGGGACAGGGGGCCAGACAGATACGCAGTATTTT. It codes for CASSEWGGTGGQTDTQYF.

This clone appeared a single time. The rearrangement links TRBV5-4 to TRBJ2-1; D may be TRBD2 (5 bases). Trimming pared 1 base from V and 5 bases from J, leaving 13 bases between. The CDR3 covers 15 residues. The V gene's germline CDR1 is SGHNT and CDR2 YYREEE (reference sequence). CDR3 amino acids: CASSLYSAGNNEQFF. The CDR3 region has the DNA TGTGCCAGCAGCTTGTACTCAGCCGGGAACAATGAGCAGTTCTTC.

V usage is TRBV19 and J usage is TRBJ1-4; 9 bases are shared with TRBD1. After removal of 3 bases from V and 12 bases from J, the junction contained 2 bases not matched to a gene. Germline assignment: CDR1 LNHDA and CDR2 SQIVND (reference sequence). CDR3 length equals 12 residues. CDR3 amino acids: CASSIRDRELFF. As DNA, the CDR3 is TGTGCCAGTAGTATCCGGGACAGGGAACTGTTTTTT.

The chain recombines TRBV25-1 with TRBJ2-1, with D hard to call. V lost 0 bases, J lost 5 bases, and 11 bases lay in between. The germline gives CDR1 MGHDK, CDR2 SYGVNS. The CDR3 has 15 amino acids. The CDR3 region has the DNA TGTGCCAGCAGTGAATATATGAATCGAGACAATGAGCAGTTCTTC. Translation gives CASSEYMNRDNEQFF. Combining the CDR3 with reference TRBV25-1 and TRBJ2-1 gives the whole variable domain EADIYQTPRYLVIGTGKKITLECSQTMGHDKMYWYQQDPGMELHLIHYSYGVNSTEKGDLSSESTVSRIRTEHFPLTLESARPSHTSQYLCASSEYMNRDNEQFFGPGTRLTVL.

The CDR3 DNA sequence: TGTGCCAGCAGACCCGGACTAGCGAGCTACGAGCAGTACTTC. Its protein product is CASRPGLASYEQYF. The chain couples TRBV6-5 to TRBJ2-7; TRBD2 agrees at 9 bases. Germline values: CDR1 MNHEY, CDR2 SVGAGI. V was clipped by 6 bases and J by 3 bases; unmatched bases: 6. This CDR3 region has 14 residues.

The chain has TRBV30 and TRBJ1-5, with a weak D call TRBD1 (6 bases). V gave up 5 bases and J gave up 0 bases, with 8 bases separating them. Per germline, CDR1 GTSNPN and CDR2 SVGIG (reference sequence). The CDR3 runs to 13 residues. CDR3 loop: CAWQQGSNQPQHF. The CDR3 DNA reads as TGTGCCTGGCAACAGGGTAGCAATCAGCCCCAGCATTTT.

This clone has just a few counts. The CDR3 DNA reads TGTGCCAGCAGCTTGGTAACACTAGCGGGAGGTCTCACGCAGTATTTT. This gives the protein CASSLVTLAGGLTQYF. This chain connects TRBV5-6 to TRBJ2-3; 12 nucleotides match TRBD2. Per germline, CDR1 SGHDT and CDR2 YYEEEE. The V and J ends lost 0 bases and 9 bases, in that order; junction bases with no gene match: 8. The length of the CDR3 is 16 residues.